Shown below are 12 T cell receptor beta chains from a single sample sequenced in a study of blood T cell repertoires in COVID-19 (dated by TCRdb to the early 2020s). The method behind the library was the immunoSEQ multiplex PCR assay. TCRdb retrieved this table from immuneACCESS and kept in-frame rearrangements only. Not all clones are present; in checked studies, unresolved V genes account for under half, and no reason is known for the remainder. This sample is represented by 110,000 or so clones; around four fifths of them were singletons. About 12% of the sample is held by the ten biggest clonotypes. Material for sequencing was peripheral blood. These TCRs come from a human donor in a cohort sampled during active COVID-19.

V and J are TRBV5-6 and TRBJ2-5, with TRBD2 matching 9 bases. Unmatched junction bases numbered 5, after V lost 4 bases and J lost 4 bases. Germline CDR1 SGHDT, CDR2 YYEEEE. This CDR3 contains 14 residues. The CDR3 loop reads CASSRAGGGETQYF. The CDR3 coding sequence is TGTGCCAGCAGCCGAGCGGGGGGAGGAGAGACCCAGTACTTC.

The chain is built from TRBV4-2 and TRBJ2-1; D might be TRBD1 (6 bases). V gave up 0 bases and J gave up 11 bases, with 11 bases separating them. Germline V gene lookup returns CDR1 LGHNA and CDR2 YNFKEQ. The CDR3 runs 13 residues. CDR3 in amino acids: CASSQDPRDKQFF. The CDR3 DNA sequence: TGTGCCAGCAGCCAAGATCCCCGGGACAAGCAGTTCTTC.

On this clone itself: The junction and the germline gene differ at one end; a read error may be behind it. The V call is TRBV7-7, the J call TRBJ1-4; TRBD1 is a possible D gene (5 bases). The germline CDR1 and CDR2 sequences are SSHAT and FNYEAQ (reference sequence). The CDR3 has 14 residues. CDR3 region: CASSLVPRGEKLFF. The CDR3 bases are TGTGCTAGCAGCTTAGTGCCAAGGGGTGAAAAACTGTTTTTT.

The V call is TRBV7-2, the J call TRBJ2-5, with 12 bases lining up with TRBD2. CDR1 and CDR2 from the germline V gene are SGHTA and FQGNSA. The ends lost 1 base at V and 4 bases at J; junction bases unmatched: 7. The CDR3 loop spans 17 amino acids. Here the CDR3 reads CASSLGGGTSGRETQYF. For the CDR3, the DNA is TGTGCCAGCAGCTTAGGTGGAGGGACTAGCGGGCGAGAGACCCAGTACTTC.

This chain links TRBV5-1 with TRBJ2-5, with 8 bases matching TRBD1. Unmatched junction bases numbered 7, after V lost 4 bases and J lost 5 bases. Germline V CDR1 and CDR2: SGHRS, YFSETQ. This CDR3 is built from 14 residues. The CDR3 here is CASSIGQGLETQYF. For the CDR3, the DNA is TGCGCCAGCAGCATAGGACAGGGCCTGGAGACCCAGTACTTC. The full variable domain, with the rest looked up from reference TRBV5-1 and TRBJ2-5, is KAGVTQTPRYLIKTRGQQVTLSCSPISGHRSVSWYQQTPGQGLQFLFEYFSETQRNKGNFPGRFSGRQFSNSRSEMNVSTLELGDSALYLCASSIGQGLETQYFGPGTRLLVL.

The chain joins TRBV10-3 to TRBJ2-1; 8 nucleotides line up with TRBD2. CDR1 is ENHRY and CDR2 is SYGVKD in the germline V gene. The length of the CDR3 is 14 residues. The V gene end was trimmed by 11 bases and the J gene end by 6 bases; junction bases not matched to a gene: 12. Written as DNA, the CDR3 is TGTGCCTCCACCGCGGGACTAGGTGGCAATGAGCAGTTCTTC. It translates to CASTAGLGGNEQFF.

Only one count was recorded for this clone. The chain couples TRBV21-1 to TRBJ2-1; the D call TRBD1 from the table was never checked on the DNA. TRBV21-1 is a pseudogene locus. The CDR3 extends over 17 amino acids. The CDR3 DNA sequence: TGTGCCAGCAGCAAAACAGGGGCCCATGGCTCCTACAATGAGCAGTTCTTC. Amino acid sequence: CASSKTGAHGSYNEQFF.

CDR3 amino acids: CSASPGRAGDEQYF. CDR3 bases: TGCAGTGCTAGTCCGGGAAGGGCAGGGGACGAGCAGTACTTC. The gene calls are TRBV20-1 and TRBJ2-7, with D perhaps TRBD1 (6 bases). From germline, CDR1 is DFQATT and CDR2 SNEGSKA (reference sequence). The germline V and J ends were trimmed by 3 bases and 5 bases, with 17 bases remaining between them. This CDR3 has 14 residues.

This chain links TRBV9 with TRBJ2-5; 9 positions match TRBD1. The CDR3 is 17 residues long. CDR1 is SGDLS and CDR2 is YYNGEE in the germline V gene. Unmatched junction bases numbered 8, after V lost 0 bases and J lost 2 bases. The CDR3 DNA sequence: TGTGCCAGCAGCGTAGGGTCAGGACAGGGGAGTCAAGAGACCCAGTACTTC. Translating it yields CASSVGSGQGSQETQYF.

The V and J genes are TRBV28 and TRBJ2-5, with 15 positions matching TRBD2. From germline, CDR1 is MDHEN and CDR2 SYDVKM. Losses at the gene ends were 4 bases for V and 5 bases for J; bases not matched to a gene: 2. This CDR3 region has 15 residues. CDR3 loop: CASSSGTSGGETQYF. The CDR3 DNA sequence: TGTGCCAGCAGTTCCGGGACTAGCGGGGGGGAGACCCAGTACTTC.

This chain uses TRBV19 with TRBJ1-1; D is unresolved. The germline V gene has CDR1 LNHDA and CDR2 SQIVND (reference sequence). The CDR3 has 13 amino acids. Trimming shortened V by 5 bases and J by 0 bases, and 7 bases separated the two germline ends. The CDR3 bases are TGTGCCAGTAGTCCAACATTGAACACTGAAGCTTTCTTT. It translates to CASSPTLNTEAFF. Drawing the rest from reference TRBV19 and TRBJ1-1, the complete variable domain is DGGITQSPKYLFRKEGQNVTLSCEQNLNHDAMYWYRQDPGQGLRLIYYSQIVNDFQKGDIAEGYSVSREKKESFPLTVTSAQKNPTAFYLCASSPTLNTEAFFGQGTRLTVV.

This sequence joins TRBV10-2 and TRBJ2-5; 8 positions match TRBD2. Germline loops: CDR1 WSHSY, CDR2 SAAADI. V lost 7 bases, J lost 5 bases, and 12 bases stayed unmatched. The CDR3 totals 15 residues. DNA of the CDR3: TGCGCCAGCACCAGAGGCGGGGGGTTAGGGGAGACCCAGTACTTC. It specifies CASTRGGGLGETQYF.